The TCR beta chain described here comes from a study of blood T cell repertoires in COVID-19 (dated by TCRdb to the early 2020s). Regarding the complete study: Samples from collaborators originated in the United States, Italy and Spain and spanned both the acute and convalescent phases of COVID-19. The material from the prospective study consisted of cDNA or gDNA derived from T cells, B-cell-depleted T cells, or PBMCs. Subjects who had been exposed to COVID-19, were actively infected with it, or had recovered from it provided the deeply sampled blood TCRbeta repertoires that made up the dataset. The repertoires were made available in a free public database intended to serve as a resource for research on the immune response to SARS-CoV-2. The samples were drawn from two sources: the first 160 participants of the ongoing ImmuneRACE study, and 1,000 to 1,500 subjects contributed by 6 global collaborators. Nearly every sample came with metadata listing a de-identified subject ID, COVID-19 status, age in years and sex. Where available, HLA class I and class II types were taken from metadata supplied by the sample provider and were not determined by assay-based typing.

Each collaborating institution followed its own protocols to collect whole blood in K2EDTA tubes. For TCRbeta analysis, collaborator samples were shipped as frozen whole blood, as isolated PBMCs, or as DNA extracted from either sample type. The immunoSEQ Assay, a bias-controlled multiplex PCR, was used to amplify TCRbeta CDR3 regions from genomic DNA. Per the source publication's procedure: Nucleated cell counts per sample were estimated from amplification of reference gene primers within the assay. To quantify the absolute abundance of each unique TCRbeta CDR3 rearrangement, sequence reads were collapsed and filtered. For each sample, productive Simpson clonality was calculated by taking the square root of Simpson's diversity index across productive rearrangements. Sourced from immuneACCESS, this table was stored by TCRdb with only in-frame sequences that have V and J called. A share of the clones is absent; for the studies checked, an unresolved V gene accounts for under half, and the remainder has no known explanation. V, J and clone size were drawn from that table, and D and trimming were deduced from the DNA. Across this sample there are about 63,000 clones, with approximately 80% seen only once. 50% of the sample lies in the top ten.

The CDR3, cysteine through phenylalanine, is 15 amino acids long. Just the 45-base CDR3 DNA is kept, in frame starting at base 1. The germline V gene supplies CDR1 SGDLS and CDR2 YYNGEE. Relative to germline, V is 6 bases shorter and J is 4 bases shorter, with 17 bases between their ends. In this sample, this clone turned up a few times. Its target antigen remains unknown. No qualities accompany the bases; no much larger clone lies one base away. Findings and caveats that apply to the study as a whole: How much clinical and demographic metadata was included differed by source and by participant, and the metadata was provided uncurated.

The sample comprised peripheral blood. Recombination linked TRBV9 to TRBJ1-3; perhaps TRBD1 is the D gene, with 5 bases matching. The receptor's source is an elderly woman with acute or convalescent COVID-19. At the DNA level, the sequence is TGTGCCAGCAACTTTGAAGGGGCGAGGGGAAACACCATATATTTT. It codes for CASNFEGARGNTIYF.